This is a list of T cell receptor beta chains from one sample in a study of blood T cell repertoires in COVID-19. Data came from immunoSEQ multiplex PCR; TCRdb stores just in-frame clones and leaves some out. This sample has 72,000 or so clones; roughly 80% occur once, and the top ten carry 15% to 20%. The sequenced sample was peripheral blood. These receptors originate from a man between 65 and 85 years old who had recovered from COVID-19. Both conserved end residues are part of each CDR3. A D gene is named only where the DNA matches it firmly. Clone size is stated in some rows and not others, as once, few, many or a class when expanded.

j_call clone_size d_call v_call cdr3_aa cdr3_nt
TRBJ2-3 once TRBD2 TRBV5-1 CASSLLAGAIDTQYF TGCGCCAGCAGCTTACTAGCGGGAGCAATCGATACGCAGTATTTT
TRBJ2-7 NA NA TRBV28 CASRVEFSAYEQYF TGTGCCAGCAGGGTCGAGTTCAGCGCATACGAGCAGTACTTC
TRBJ2-7 NA TRBD2 TRBV5-4 CASSRASSGRAYEQYF TGTGCCAGCAGCCGAGCATCTAGCGGGAGGGCCTACGAGCAGTACTTC
TRBJ2-2 NA NA TRBV25-1 CASSRGTMNTGELFF TGTGCCAGCAGTCGTGGGACAATGAACACCGGGGAGCTGTTTTTT
TRBJ1-5 once NA TRBV6-6 CASSSFREEPQHF TGTGCCAGCAGTTCATTTCGGGAAGAGCCCCAGCATTTT
TRBJ1-5 NA TRBD1 TRBV6-2/TRBV6-3 CASSPTDRGYQPQHF TGTGCCAGCAGCCCAACGGACAGGGGATATCAGCCCCAGCATTTT
TRBJ1-3 NA NA TRBV19 CASTNSPGFGRNTIYF TGTGCCAGTACCAATTCCCCAGGTTTTGGCAGAAACACCATATATTTT
TRBJ1-1 NA TRBD1 TRBV11-3 CASSPRTGNTEAFF TGTGCCAGCAGCCCGAGGACAGGGAACACTGAAGCTTTCTTT
TRBJ1-5 NA TRBD1 TRBV6-1 CASSDRQGAQPQHF TGTGCCAGCAGTGACCGACAGGGGGCCCAGCCCCAGCATTTT
TRBJ2-3 NA TRBD2 TRBV27 CASSPRTSGVVQYF TGTGCCAGCAGTCCACGGACTAGCGGGGTTGTGCAGTATTTT
TRBJ1-2 NA NA TRBV7-9 CASSRDKFYGYTF TGTGCCAGCAGCCGGGACAAGTTCTATGGCTACACCTTC
TRBJ2-5 NA TRBD2 TRBV6-1 CASSEEGLAGRETQYF TGTGCCAGCAGTGAGGAGGGACTAGCGGGCCGGGAGACCCAGTACTTC
TRBJ1-2 NA NA TRBV28 CASSLGGFGYTF TGTGCCAGCAGTTTGGGGGGGTTCGGCTACACCTTC
TRBJ2-7 NA TRBD1 TRBV7-2 CASSLRTGGVYEQYF TGTGCCAGCAGCCTCAGGACAGGGGGGGTCTACGAGCAGTACTTC
TRBJ1-5 NA NA TRBV3-1/TRBV3-2 CASSRGTGSNQPQHF TGTGCCAGCAGCCGCGGGACGGGAAGCAATCAGCCCCAGCATTTT
TRBJ1-5 NA TRBD1 TRBV6-5 CASRPGQGAIWQHF TGTGCCAGCAGACCGGGACAGGGTGCCATATGGCAGCATTTT
TRBJ2-7 NA NA TRBV21-1 CASSKVTSGGIRGEQYF TGTGCCAGCAGCAAAGTAACTAGCGGGGGGATTAGAGGCGAGCAGTACTTC
TRBJ2-3 NA NA TRBV11-1 CASSRPGTQYF TGTGCCAGCAGCCGGCCGGGTACGCAGTATTTT
TRBJ1-1 NA NA TRBV18 CASSPSTQGNTEAFF TGTGCCAGCTCACCAAGTACACAGGGGAACACTGAAGCTTTCTTT
TRBJ2-1 NA NA TRBV30 CAWNPGTPGGQFF TGTGCCTGGAACCCGGGGACTCCCGGGGGGCAGTTCTTC
TRBJ1-2 NA NA TRBV6-2/TRBV6-3 CASSSDSFGYTF TGTGCCAGCAGTAGCGACAGCTTTGGCTACACCTTC
TRBJ2-3 NA TRBD1 TRBV27 CASSPGTAKNSDTQYF TGTGCCAGCAGTCCCGGGACAGCCAAAAATTCAGATACGCAGTATTTT
TRBJ2-2 NA TRBD1 TRBV4-2 CASSQLGTGNTGELFF TGTGCCAGCAGCCAACTTGGGACAGGGAACACCGGGGAGCTGTTTTTT
TRBJ2-1 NA NA TRBV7-8 CASSLYGGGPHNEQFF TGTGCCAGCAGCTTATATGGGGGAGGTCCCCACAATGAGCAGTTCTTC
TRBJ2-5 few TRBD2 TRBV7-2 CASSLPGGQETQYF TGTGCCAGCAGCTTACCGGGGGGCCAAGAGACCCAGTACTTC
TRBJ2-1 NA TRBD2 TRBV7-9 CASSEREFDYNEQFF TGTGCCAGCAGCGAGCGGGAGTTTGACTACAATGAGCAGTTCTTC
TRBJ1-6 once TRBD1 TRBV28 CASSLAGQGFQDGDSPLHF TGTGCCAGCAGTTTAGCGGGACAGGGTTTTCAGGATGGGGATTCACCCCTCCACTTT
TRBJ2-1 NA TRBD2 TRBV7-9 CASSSGASGSFNEQFF TGTGCCAGCAGCTCGGGGGCTAGCGGGAGTTTCAATGAGCAGTTCTTC
TRBJ1-4 NA NA TRBV6-5 CASSSPQREKLFF TGTGCCAGCAGTTCCCCTCAGCGGGAAAAACTGTTTTTT
TRBJ2-1 NA TRBD2 TRBV9 CASSVGEGEQFF TGTGCCAGCAGCGTAGGGGAGGGTGAGCAGTTCTTC
TRBJ1-5 NA NA TRBV5-1 CASSLGGDGRGDQPQHF TGCGCCAGCAGCTTAGGGGGGGACGGCCGGGGGGATCAGCCCCAGCATTTT
TRBJ2-1 NA NA TRBV2 CASYETRNEQFF TGTGCCAGCTACGAGACTCGCAATGAGCAGTTCTTC
TRBJ2-1 NA TRBD2 TRBV7-2 CASSLEIVRGANEQFF TGTGCCAGCAGCTTAGAAATTGTGCGGGGGGCCAATGAGCAGTTCTTC
TRBJ2-1 NA NA TRBV11-3 CASSLGVSGVYNEQFF TGTGCCAGCAGCTTAGGGGTTAGCGGAGTATACAATGAGCAGTTCTTC
TRBJ1-2 NA TRBD1 TRBV20-1 CSASYSPWGQTDYGYTF TGCAGTGCTAGTTATAGCCCTTGGGGACAGACGGACTATGGCTACACCTTC
TRBJ1-3 NA TRBD1 TRBV7-2 CASSLEGAQGNTIYF TGTGCCAGCAGCTTAGAGGGGGCGCAGGGAAACACCATATATTTT
TRBJ1-6 NA NA TRBV5-1 CASSLGGEGPTGSPLHF TGCGCCAGCAGCTTAGGAGGTGAGGGCCCGACCGGTTCACCCCTCCACTTT
TRBJ1-3 NA NA TRBV7-8 CASSLASLPKTVSGNTIYF TGTGCCAGCAGCTTAGCTTCCCTCCCTAAGACAGTCTCTGGAAACACCATATATTTT
TRBJ2-2 once NA TRBV5-6 CASSSLYLGQELFF TGTGCCAGCAGCTCCCTATACCTAGGTCAGGAGCTGTTTTTT
TRBJ2-3 NA TRBD1 TRBV5-5 CASSLALGPGGAFTDTQYF TGTGCCAGCAGCTTGGCTCTCGGGCCAGGGGGTGCGTTCACAGATACGCAGTATTTT
TRBJ1-1 once NA TRBV15 CATSSREVWGTEAFF TGTGCCACCAGCTCTAGGGAGGTGTGGGGCACTGAAGCTTTCTTT
TRBJ2-3 NA NA TRBV18 CASSPTGMTDTQYF TGTGCCAGCTCACCAACAGGGATGACAGATACGCAGTATTTT
TRBJ2-1 NA NA TRBV19 CASSAPPRDEQFF TGTGCCAGTAGTGCGCCGCCGCGCGATGAGCAGTTCTTC
TRBJ2-3 NA TRBD1 TRBV29-1 CSVEDTGQGTDTQYF TGCAGCGTTGAAGATACCGGACAGGGGACAGATACGCAGTATTTT
TRBJ1-1 few NA TRBV6-2/TRBV6-3 CASSYSSEAFF TGTGCCAGCAGTTACTCGAGTGAAGCTTTCTTT
TRBJ2-2 NA TRBD1 TRBV3-1/TRBV3-2 CASSQTGGRNTGELFF TGTGCCAGCAGCCAAACAGGGGGCAGGAACACCGGGGAGCTGTTTTTT
TRBJ2-3 NA NA TRBV27 CASRWASTDTQYF TGTGCCAGTAGATGGGCTTCCACAGATACGCAGTATTTT
TRBJ2-6 NA NA TRBV6-2/TRBV6-3 CASSYSGGANVLTF TGTGCCAGCAGTTATTCGGGTGGGGCCAACGTCCTGACTTTC
TRBJ1-2 NA TRBD1 TRBV2 CASRIWTGGEGYTF TGTGCCAGCAGGATTTGGACAGGGGGCGAGGGCTACACCTTC
TRBJ2-2 NA NA TRBV30 CAWSSGTLTGELFF TGTGCCTGGAGTTCCGGGACTCTCACCGGGGAGCTGTTTTTT
TRBJ2-1 NA TRBD2 TRBV5-6 CASSRLAGEYNEQFF TGTGCCAGCAGCAGACTAGCGGGGGAATACAATGAGCAGTTCTTC
TRBJ1-1 NA NA TRBV28 CASSWDTKNTEAFF TGTGCCAGCAGTTGGGACACCAAGAACACTGAAGCTTTCTTT
TRBJ1-1 NA NA TRBV19 CASSQGHRGTEAFF TGTGCCAGTAGCCAGGGACACCGAGGGACTGAAGCTTTCTTT
TRBJ2-6 NA NA TRBV7-9 CASSTSGANVLTF TGTGCCAGCAGCACTTCTGGGGCCAACGTCCTGACTTTC
TRBJ2-5 once TRBD2 TRBV9 CASSDGTRQETQYF TGTGCCAGCAGCGACGGGACTAGGCAAGAGACCCAGTACTTC
TRBJ2-1 NA NA TRBV5-1 CASSLTGGEGNEQFF TGCGCCAGCAGCTTGACTGGGGGCGAAGGCAATGAGCAGTTCTTC
TRBJ1-1 NA NA TRBV5-4 CASSLERTDEAFF TGTGCCAGCAGCTTGGAACGGACAGATGAAGCTTTCTTT
TRBJ2-1 NA TRBD2 TRBV28 CASSFSGGSYNEQFF TGTGCCAGCAGTTTTTCGGGAGGCTCCTACAATGAGCAGTTCTTC
TRBJ1-2 NA NA TRBV28 CASGRGDGNYGYTF TGTGCCAGCGGTCGGGGGGACGGGAACTATGGCTACACCTTC